One sample yielded the 16 T cell receptor beta chains listed below, sequenced in a study of beta chain features in type 1 diabetes. These receptors' antigens are unknown. Sequenced material consisted of expressed TCRB transcripts (all of the isolated RNA was reverse transcribed). TCRdb's table, derived via immunoSEQ multiplex PCR, lists solely in-frame clones and lacks some. The sample shows roughly 350,000 clones, 8.5% to 10% of them seen only once. General study findings and limits: TCRB CDR3s from Type 1 diabetes patients were moderately but significantly shorter in all four CD4+ subsets.

Sequences were obtained from central memory CD4+ T cells from blood. These receptors originate from a man between 25 and 39 years old with type 1 diabetes.

This clone was observed many times. The chain joins TRBV5-6 to TRBJ2-7, with TRBD1 matching 7 bases. This CDR3 is 13 amino acids long. After removal of 2 bases from V and 5 bases from J, the junction contained 4 bases not matched to a gene. The germline V gene has CDR1 SGHDT and CDR2 YYEEEE. The CDR3 nucleotides are TGTGCCAGCAGCTTTTCACAGGGGAACGAGCAGTACTTC. Translation: CASSFSQGNEQYF. The full variable domain, completed using reference TRBV5-6 and TRBJ2-7, is DAGVTQSPTHLIKTRGQQVTLRCSPKSGHDTVSWYQQALGQGPQFIFQYYEEEERQRGNFPDRFSGHQFPNYSSELNVNALLLGDSALYLCASSFSQGNEQYFGPGTRLTVT.

The rearrangement uses TRBV7-2 and TRBJ1-5; D uncertain. Trimming removed 0 bases at V and 5 bases at J, with 17 bases between. The CDR3 is 17 amino acids. Germline CDR1 reads SGHTA; CDR2 reads FQGNSA. CDR3 coding DNA: TGTGCCAGCAGCTTAGCCGTGAGGGAGGGAACGCATCAGCCCCAGCATTTT. It codes for CASSLAVREGTHQPQHF.

The table lists this clone with many counts. The chain uses TRBV7-3 and TRBJ2-6; D gene ambiguous. The V gene's germline CDR1 is SGHTA and CDR2 FQGTGA. The CDR3 loop spans 14 amino acids. The V end lost 2 bases, the J end lost 6 bases, and 8 bases lay between the germline ends. The CDR3 loop is CASSLGTPANVLTF. The CDR3 DNA follows: TGTGCCAGCAGCTTAGGAACACCGGCCAACGTCCTGACTTTC.

A few counts support this clone. The gene calls are TRBV10-3 and TRBJ2-3; D not certain. The length of the CDR3 is 12 residues. Germline V lookup: CDR1 ENHRY, CDR2 SYGVKD. V was pared by 6 bases and J by 4 bases, with 8 bases between. The chain's CDR3 is CAISPQADTQYF. The CDR3 DNA is TGTGCCATCAGCCCTCAAGCAGATACGCAGTATTTT.

Notes on this clone: The same CDR3 can be traced to other DNA sequences in this sample. The J gene is TRBJ2-1, the V gene TRBV29-1; TRBD1 matches at 11 bases. The V gene's germline CDR1 is SQVTM and CDR2 ANQGSEA. The CDR3 loop spans 12 amino acids. Germline trimming cut 7 bases from V and 6 bases from J; bases unmatched to any gene: 2. CDR3 sequence reads: CSGGQGGNEQFF. CDR3 coding DNA: TGCAGCGGGGGACAGGGGGGCAATGAGCAGTTCTTC.

V gene TRBV11-3 combines with J gene TRBJ2-7; D is perhaps TRBD2 (6 bases). The CDR3 consists of 14 residues. V was pared by 4 bases and J by 0 bases, with 10 bases between. CDR1 is SGHNT, CDR2 YENEEA, per germline. The CDR3 bases are TGTGCCAGCAGCTCGACGGGAGCCTCCTACGAGCAGTACTTC. It codes for CASSSTGASYEQYF.

This chain's CDR3 is CASSQAPARGPQPQHF. The CDR3, as DNA: TGCGCCAGCAGCCAAGCTCCTGCCAGGGGGCCACAGCCCCAGCATTTT. The rearrangement uses TRBV4-1 and TRBJ1-5; 8 bases align to TRBD1. CDR3 length equals 16 residues. CDR1 and CDR2 from the germline V gene are MGHRA and YSYEKL. V lost 1 base, J lost 7 bases, and 9 bases stayed unmatched.

This clone appeared a few times. This sequence joins TRBV12-5 and TRBJ2-1; D gene unclear. This CDR3 comprises 12 residues. Between the trimmed V and J ends, which lost 6 bases and 5 bases, there was a span of 8 bases. CDR1 and CDR2 (germline): LGHNT, FRNRAP. The CDR3 DNA sequence: TGTGCTAGTGGCATGAGTAACAATGAGCAGTTCTTC. It is translated as CASGMSNNEQFF. The full variable domain, its missing parts supplied by reference TRBV12-5 and TRBJ2-1, is DARVTQTPRHKVTEMGQEVTMRCQPILGHNTVFWYRQTMMQGLELLAYFRNRAPLDDSGMPKDRFSAEMPDATLATLKIQPSEPRDSAVYFCASGMSNNEQFFGPGTRLTVL.

The rearrangement joins TRBV28 to TRBJ1-2; D might be TRBD1 (6 bases). This CDR3 comprises 15 residues. The germline gives CDR1 MDHEN, CDR2 SYDVKM. Trimming removed 8 bases from V and 2 bases from J, with 18 bases in between. The CDR3 protein is CASDTPSTGNYGYTF. The CDR3, as DNA: TGTGCCAGCGACACCCCCTCGACAGGAAACTATGGCTACACCTTC.

This clone showed up many times. The genes are TRBV5-1 and TRBJ2-5, with 7 bases aligning to TRBD2. Unmatched junction bases numbered 11, after V lost 7 bases and J lost 2 bases. CDR1 SGHRS and CDR2 YFSETQ come from the germline V gene. CDR3 length: 15 amino acids. Written as DNA, the CDR3 is TGCGCCAGCTATAGATCTAGCGGATCTCAAGAGACCCAGTACTTC. Protein product: CASYRSSGSQETQYF.

This clone appeared many times. The chain joins TRBV5-4 to TRBJ2-1, with D perhaps assigned TRBD1 or TRBD2 (5 bases each). CDR3 length: 16 residues. The germline CDR1 and CDR2 sequences are SGHNT and YYREEE (reference sequence). V gave up 3 bases and J gave up 6 bases, with 19 bases separating them. This CDR3 is CASSWALGEPLNEQFF. CDR3 nucleotide sequence: TGTGCCAGCAGCTGGGCCCTAGGGGAGCCCCTCAATGAGCAGTTCTTC.

The rearrangement joins TRBV11-2 to TRBJ2-3; D not certain. Trimming removed 0 bases at V and 0 bases at J, with 10 bases between. CDR1 SGHAT and CDR2 FQNNGV come from the germline V gene. The CDR3 consists of 16 residues. The CDR3 DNA reads as TGTGCCAGCAGCTTAGATCGGGTGACTAGCACAGATACGCAGTATTTT. This encodes CASSLDRVTSTDTQYF.

This clone was observed a few times. J is TRBJ2-1 and V is TRBV7-9, with 11 bases that match TRBD2. CDR3 length: 17 amino acids. Germline-derived CDR1 and CDR2 are SEHNR and FQNEAQ (reference sequence). V shed 4 bases, J shed 0 bases, and the junction held 5 bases outside the gene matches. The CDR3 DNA is TGTGCCAGCAGCTACCGACTAGCGGGAAACTCCTACAATGAGCAGTTCTTC. This encodes CASSYRLAGNSYNEQFF.

This clone came up a few times. CDR3 DNA: TGTGCCAGCACCCCCGGCGGCGGGAGGGCCTTTGAGCAGTACTTC. Translated, it gives CASTPGGGRAFEQYF. The rearrangement joins TRBV5-4 to TRBJ2-7, with 9 bases lining up with TRBD2. CDR3 length: 15 residues. Unmatched junction bases numbered 14, after V lost 6 bases and J lost 7 bases. Germline V CDR1 and CDR2: SGHNT, YYREEE (reference sequence).

There are a few counts of this clone. The chain employs TRBV28 and TRBJ2-3; TRBD2 matches at 10 bases. Per germline, CDR1 MDHEN and CDR2 SYDVKM. V gave up 5 bases and J gave up 2 bases; unmatched junction bases: 7. This CDR3 is built from 16 residues. Here the CDR3 DNA reads TGTGCCAGCAGTCTTGGGACTAGCGCCTTCACAGATACGCAGTATTTT. Its translation is CASSLGTSAFTDTQYF.

This clone was counted between two and nine times. This CDR3 is also generated by other DNA sequences in the sample. The chain has TRBV5-6 and TRBJ1-2; D uncertain. This CDR3 contains 12 residues. CDR1 is SGHDT, CDR2 YYEEEE, per germline. Trimming cost V 4 bases and J 8 bases, with 12 bases left between them. CDR3 in amino acids: CASSLEAEGYTF. The CDR3 DNA follows: TGTGCCAGCAGCCTCGAAGCGGAGGGCTACACCTTC.